This T cell receptor (beta chain) was identified in a study of OX40 agonist ivuxolimab in advanced cancers. Study results and caveats: With doses of 0.1 to 3.0 mg/kg, CD4+ and CD8+ blood T cells had undergone clonal expansion by week 6.

The CDR3 loop spans 16 amino acids. The germline gives CDR1 SGHTA, CDR2 FQGNSA. V was pared by 2 bases and J by 1 base, with 12 bases between. The method was immunoSEQ multiplex PCR; TCRdb's version includes in-frame clones alone and lacks a portion of them. The table shows some 80,000 clones, with approximately 85% occurring only once. Concerning this clone: Its cognate antigen is unknown.

This sample comprised CD4+ or CD8+ T cells sorted from blood, obtained in a trial of the OX40 agonist ivuxolimab. The sequence derives from an adult with an advanced solid tumor such as melanoma, head and neck, liver or kidney cancer. The chain has TRBV7-2 and TRBJ1-3, with D uncertain. CDR3 sequence: CASSLSGIQSGNTIYF. In DNA form, the CDR3 reads TGTGCCAGCAGCTTATCTGGCATACAGTCTGGAAACACCATATATTTT.